One T cell receptor (beta chain) is described in this entry. The CDR3 contains 13 residues. V gave up 7 bases and J gave up 7 bases, with 14 bases separating them. The germline CDR1 and CDR2 sequences are MNHEY and SMNVEV (reference sequence). The data derive from a study of cytomegalovirus exposure and HLA in healthy donors. 13 Jbeta primers and 60 Vbeta primers were used for the PCR. The protocol was immunoSEQ multiplex PCR, while the TCRdb copy is restricted to in-frame clones and leaves out a portion. The sample lists about 120,000 clones; 80% to 90% were seen once. The chain employs TRBV27 and TRBJ2-1; weak D call: TRBD1 (6 bases). Sequenced sample: PBMCs. This sequence was found in a male donor in good health and CMV-seropositive. The CDR3: CASTLSGENEQFF. CDR3 nucleotides: TGTGCCAGCACCCTATCAGGGGAAAATGAGCAGTTCTTC.